Detailed here is one TCR beta chain. These data originate in a study of blood T cell repertoires in COVID-19. Across the whole study: Acute and convalescent COVID-19 specimens originated in the United States, Italy and Spain. T cells, B-cell-depleted T cells, or PBMCs provided the cDNA or gDNA that served as material.

In the source study's methods: Reference gene primers were amplified, and this amplification served to estimate nucleated cell counts. Sequencing was performed with immunoSEQ multiplex PCR; in TCRdb, only in-frame clones are kept and a portion is missing. That table is the source of V, J and clone size, and D and trimming were worked out from the DNA. The repertoire has 35,000 to 50,000 clones, approximately 89% of them found once; the top ten carry 1% to 1.5%. The clonotype was recovered from a woman aged 40 to 50 with acute or convalescent COVID-19. The source material was peripheral blood.

Here the CDR3 DNA reads TGTGCCTGGAGTGTTCCTAGATCTGGAAACACCATATATTTT. Translated: CAWSVPRSGNTIYF. This chain uses TRBV30 with TRBJ1-3; D unresolved. Per germline, CDR1 GTSNPN and CDR2 SVGIG (reference sequence). The CDR3 contains 14 residues. V dropped 0 bases and J dropped 1 base, with 7 bases sitting between them.